The 19 T cell receptor beta chains listed next were all sequenced from one sample in a study of T cell repertoires in cytomegalovirus infection. TCRdb re-called the reads through MiXCR, storing one row per CDR3 protein. The table has more than 500,000 distinct CDR3 sequences, more than 15% seen once. Sequences were obtained from CD8+ T cells from PBMCs. These receptors all come from a human donor in good health (CMV status not recorded). Some clones in this sample may be carry-over from other donors' samples.

This clonotype appeared a few times. This CDR3 reads CASSCEAGTQPINQYEQYF. CDR3 sequence (DNA): TGTGCCAGCAGCTGTGAGGCCGGGACACAACCAATCAATCAATACGAGCAGTACTTC. This chain joins TRBV7-3 and TRBJ2-7; D may be TRBD1 (6 bases). CDR1 and CDR2 (germline): SGHTA, FQGTGA. This CDR3 is 19 amino acids long. With 4 bases removed from V and 4 bases from J, the gap between germline ends came to 29 bases.

This chain joins TRBV6-4 and TRBJ2-7; D gene uncertain. This CDR3 has 13 amino acids. CDR1 and CDR2 (germline): MRHNA, SNTAGT. V gave up 2 bases and J gave up 3 bases, with 8 bases separating them. The CDR3: CASSDLPGYEQYF. Written as DNA, the CDR3 is TGTGCCAGCAGTGACCTTCCGGGCTACGAGCAGTACTTC.

This clonotype was detected a few times. The rearrangement joins TRBV6-2 or TRBV6-3 to TRBJ1-5, with D maybe TRBD1 (5 bases). Germline V CDR1 and CDR2: MNHEY, SVGEGT. V lost 8 bases to trimming and J lost 5 bases, with 19 bases between them. This CDR3 comprises 15 residues. Here the CDR3 reads CASLPGSPWDQPQHF. CDR3 sequence (DNA): TGTGCCAGCCTCCCAGGGTCCCCGTGGGATCAGCCCCAGCATTTT.

This clonotype was detected only a few times. The chain recombines TRBV29-1 with TRBJ1-2, with a possible D match to TRBD1 (5 bases). The ends were cut back, 6 bases at V and 8 bases at J, with 13 bases in the middle. CDR1 SQVTM and CDR2 ANQGSEA come from the germline V gene. The CDR3 sequence is 11 residues long. Here the CDR3 reads CSVPVGEGYTF. The CDR3 DNA is TGCAGCGTCCCAGTGGGGGAGGGCTACACCTTC.

This clonotype was seen ten or more times. This chain connects TRBV11-2 to TRBJ2-7, with 7 bases identical to TRBD2. V was clipped by 5 bases and J by 1 base; unmatched bases: 11. Germline lookup yields CDR1 SGHAT and CDR2 FQNNGV. This CDR3 contains 16 residues. CDR3 DNA sequence: TGTGCCAGCAGCAACCGGCCAGCGGGGTTATCCTACGAGCAGTACTTC. This encodes CASSNRPAGLSYEQYF.

Details on this clonotype: This could be a read error, since a much larger clone is one nucleotide away. The chain has TRBV7-1 and TRBJ2-7; TRBD2 is a possible D gene (5 bases). TRBV7-1 is sorted into the ORF group, with uncertain function. V was cut by 5 bases and J by 3 bases, with 17 bases left in between. This CDR3 has 15 residues. In DNA, the CDR3 is TGTGCCAGCAGCACGGGATCATCCGGAGGCTACGAGCAGTACTTC. Amino acids: CASSTGSSGGYEQYF.

This clonotype has at least ten counts. The V and J genes are TRBV7-9 and TRBJ1-6; D remains ambiguous. Per germline, CDR1 SEHNR and CDR2 FQNEAQ (reference sequence). Trimming left V 0 bases short and J 11 bases short, with 5 bases between. The CDR3 spans 12 residues. The CDR3 here is CASSLADPPLHF. The CDR3 DNA is TGTGCCAGCAGCTTAGCAGACCCACCCCTCCACTTT.

This clonotype has just a few counts. The chain employs TRBV27 and TRBJ1-5; D gene ambiguous. From germline, CDR1 is MNHEY and CDR2 SMNVEV (reference sequence). The CDR3 contains 14 residues. V was pared by 1 base and J by 9 bases, with 13 bases between. CDR3 sequence: CASSLYRGQGPQHF. The CDR3 DNA sequence: TGTGCCAGCAGTTTATATCGGGGTCAAGGGCCCCAGCATTTT.

This clonotype showed up many times. The V and J genes are TRBV4-1 and TRBJ1-1, with D perhaps TRBD1 (5 bases). Germline V gene data show CDR1 as MGHRA and CDR2 as YSYEKL. This CDR3 has 15 amino acids. Trimming removed 5 bases from V and 6 bases from J, with 19 bases in between. The CDR3 reads CASSARDGARPEAFF. The CDR3 nucleotides are TGCGCCAGCAGCGCCCGGGACGGCGCCCGTCCTGAAGCTTTCTTT.

This clonotype was detected a few times. The chain joins TRBV7-9 to TRBJ1-6; D is unresolved. Trimming left V 5 bases short and J 8 bases short, with 7 bases between. Germline values: CDR1 SEHNR, CDR2 FQNEAQ (reference sequence). The CDR3 has 12 amino acids. CDR3 sequence: CASSPGHSPLHF. As DNA, the CDR3 is TGTGCCAGCAGCCCAGGACATTCACCCCTCCACTTT.

The V gene is TRBV7-3, the J gene TRBJ2-3; no clear D gene. Trimming left V 4 bases short and J 0 bases short, with 11 bases between. The CDR3 spans 15 residues. Germline loops: CDR1 SGHTA, CDR2 FQGTGA. This chain's CDR3 is CASSSSALSTDTQYF. CDR3 in DNA: TGTGCCAGCAGCTCCTCGGCCCTTAGCACAGATACGCAGTATTTT.

This clonotype was recorded many times. The V gene is TRBV7-8, the J gene TRBJ2-5; 8 bases map to TRBD2. Germline loops: CDR1 SGHVS, CDR2 FQNEAQ. The trim removed 4 bases at V and 1 base at J, leaving 5 bases unmatched. The CDR3 consists of 15 residues. This chain's CDR3 is CASSYSLAVQETQYF. The CDR3 coding sequence is TGTGCCAGCAGCTACTCACTAGCGGTCCAAGAGACCCAGTACTTC. The complete variable domain, with remaining parts taken from reference TRBV7-8 and TRBJ2-5, reads GAGVSQSPRYKVAKRGQDVALRCDPISGHVSLFWYQQALGQGPEFLTYFQNEAQLDKSGLPSDRFFAERPEGSVSTLKIQRTQQEDSAVYLCASSYSLAVQETQYFGPGTRLLVL.

This sequence joins TRBV19 and TRBJ1-1; tentative D call: TRBD1 (6 bases). V was shortened by 10 bases and J by 6 bases, with 15 bases between the two germline ends. Germline CDR1 and CDR2: LNHDA and SQIVND (reference sequence). The CDR3 totals 12 residues. The CDR3 DNA reads as TGTGCCACGGGGAGGGGGTTGGCTGAAGCTTTCTTT. It specifies CATGRGLAEAFF.

This clonotype was detected many times. The V and J genes are TRBV7-3 and TRBJ1-1; tentative D call: TRBD1 (6 bases). Germline V CDR1 and CDR2: SGHTA, FQGTGA. The CDR3 is made up of 14 amino acids. V lost 1 base and J lost 8, with 14 bases in between. The CDR3 DNA sequence: TGTGCCAGCAGCTTAAAGGGGGGGGGCAGCGAAGCTTTCTTT. Its protein is CASSLKGGGSEAFF.

V is TRBV24-1 and J is TRBJ2-5; 9 nucleotides match TRBD2. The CDR3 contains 15 residues. Germline trimming cut 4 bases from V and 2 bases from J; bases unmatched to any gene: 4. The V gene's germline CDR1 is KGHDR and CDR2 SFDVKD. CDR3 DNA sequence: TGTGCCACCAGTGAGACTAGCGGTCTACAAGAGACCCAGTACTTC. This sequence encodes CATSETSGLQETQYF.

The chain employs TRBV24-1 and TRBJ2-1, with 10 positions matching TRBD1. V dropped 1 base and J dropped 5; count of bases not matched to a gene: 10. Germline-derived CDR1 and CDR2 are KGHDR and SFDVKD. The CDR3 runs 18 residues. In DNA form, the CDR3 reads TGTGCCACCAGTGATTTTGGCGCCGGGACAGGGGCCGACAATGAGCAGTTCTTC. Amino acids: CATSDFGAGTGADNEQFF.

This clonotype was observed at least ten times. The chain uses TRBV7-8 and TRBJ1-2, with D perhaps matching TRBD1 (5 bases). Germline V gives CDR1 SGHVS, CDR2 FQNEAQ. Trimming removed 0 bases from V and 0 bases from J, with 14 bases in between. The CDR3 is 17 amino acids. The CDR3: CASSLALGASPNYGYTF. The CDR3 coding sequence is TGTGCCAGCAGCTTAGCCCTTGGGGCGTCCCCTAACTATGGCTACACCTTC.

This clonotype was counted ten times or more. The chain recombines TRBV28 with TRBJ2-7; no clear D gene. Germline CDR1 and CDR2: MDHEN and SYDVKM. The germline V and J ends were trimmed by 8 bases and 0 bases, with 8 bases remaining between them. CDR3 size: 12 residues. CDR3 amino acids: CASRIPSYEQYF. The CDR3 DNA is TGTGCCAGCCGCATCCCCTCCTACGAGCAGTACTTC.

This clonotype was seen at least ten times. This chain uses TRBV5-4 with TRBJ1-6, with D possibly TRBD1 on 6 matching bases. Germline CDR1 SGHNT, CDR2 YYREEE (reference sequence). The CDR3 contains 18 residues. The V end was cut by 1 base, the J end by 1 base, with 15 bases between. The CDR3 DNA reads TGTGCCAGCAGCTTGCGGGGGGCTCGTTGGTCCTATAATTCACCCCTCCACTTT. It codes for CASSLRGARWSYNSPLHF.